This paragraph reports one T cell receptor (beta chain). Its antigen target is currently unknown. No per-base quality is available; no much larger clone lies one base away. The germline V gene (reference sequence) specifies SGHNT as CDR1 and YYREEE as CDR2. V loses 0 bases, J loses 1 base, and the germline ends lie 11 bases apart. The CDR3 holds 15 amino acids from the cysteine to the phenylalanine. The only DNA kept is the CDR3, 45 bases in frame from the first base. These data are taken from a study of T cell repertoires in cytomegalovirus infection (dated by TCRdb to the late 2010s). Concerning the study at large: Because public TCR beta signatures pointed to carriage of CMV infection together with the matching HLA type, the HLA type of each donor mattered for the analysis.

The sample was run on an Illumina HiSeq 1500. TCRdb handled the public reads itself, with Q25 trimming in fastp and clone calling in MiXCR, and kept productive beta chains. When rows share a CDR3 protein, they turn into one entry using the most common DNA and genes. The sample contains about 250,000 distinct CDR3 sequences, roughly an eighth of them found a single time. The leading ten clones occupy 1.6% of the sample. Overall study results and their limits: Cumulative frequency of public TCR beta family members discriminated carriers of CMV infection plus the relevant HLA type in this cohort and an independent approximately 350-donor cohort. The ex vivo response was dominated by HLA-C-restricted CMV-specific TCR beta clonotypes, which also provided the single most frequent clonotype in two of eight donors.

The sequence joins TRBV5-4 to TRBJ2-7, with no reliable assignment of the D segment. Source material: PBMCs. The clonotype comes from a human donor in good health (CMV status not recorded). Some clones in this sample may be carry-over from other donors' samples. Here is the DNA: TGTGCCAGCAGCTTGGAACTTTCTCTTTCCTACGAGCAGTACTTC. Its protein is CASSLELSLSYEQYF.